This record covers a single T cell receptor beta chain. The same CDR3 can be traced to other DNA sequences in this sample. This entry comes from a study of cytomegalovirus exposure and HLA in healthy donors. The CDR3 runs 14 residues. Trimming removed 6 bases from V and 1 base from J; junction bases left unmatched: 4. Per germline, CDR1 MNHNS and CDR2 SASEGT. PCR employed 60 Vbeta and 13 Jbeta primers. Assay: immunoSEQ multiplex PCR; the TCRdb copy retains only in-frame clones and omits some. Among 150,000 to 200,000 clones, 80% to 90% were seen once, and the ten largest hold 4% to 6%. J is TRBJ1-1 and V is TRBV6-1, with 8 bases matching TRBD1. The TCR was taken from a girl aged 5-17 years in good health and CMV-seropositive. Sequencing was done on a sample of PBMCs. The CDR3: CASSPGQGNTEAFF. CDR3 coding DNA: TGTGCCAGCAGCCCCGGACAGGGGAACACTGAAGCTTTCTTT.